A selection of T cell receptor beta chains follows, all from one sample in a study of T cell clonotyping in hematopoietic cell transplantation. Sequenced by immunoSEQ multiplex PCR; TCRdb stores in-frame clones only, minus some. The sample carries about 27,000 clones, more than 90% recorded once. Sequencing was done on a sample of peripheral blood mononuclear cells. All receptors come from a man between 45 and 60 years old in good health. Some clones in this sample may be carry-over from other donors' samples. Both conserved end residues are part of each CDR3. Fields, in order: D gene, J gene, V gene, CDR3 protein. A D gene is named only where the DNA matches it firmly.

.,TRBJ1-2,TRBV28,CASSFPLRAKMRGYTF
.,TRBJ2-5,TRBV5-4,CATGWQRGAETQYF
TRBD1,TRBJ2-2,TRBV5-1,CASSLTDRGLTGELFF
TRBD2,TRBJ2-3,TRBV6-5,CASRRAGGYTDTQYF
TRBD2,TRBJ2-5,TRBV5-1,CASSFLAGDETQYF
.,TRBJ1-3,TRBV6-5,CASSPIRIGNTIYF
.,TRBJ2-1,TRBV6-1,CASSEILPRDEQFF
TRBD2,TRBJ2-5,TRBV5-6,CASSPPSGGFQETQYF
.,TRBJ1-2,TRBV5-8,CASSLGQQPNYGYTF
TRBD1,TRBJ1-5,TRBV5-1,CASSRGTGGQPQHF
.,TRBJ1-5,TRBV6-5,CASRRDSNQPQHF
TRBD1,TRBJ1-2,TRBV14,CASSQGQNYGYTF
.,TRBJ1-1,TRBV11-3,CASSLDRNTEAFF
.,TRBJ2-1,TRBV7-9,CASSLAGTYNEQFF
TRBD2,TRBJ2-1,TRBV6-6,CASSYSGTTAHEQFF
.,TRBJ1-2,TRBV30,CAQSRVTSGYTF
.,TRBJ2-5,TRBV11-2,CASSRGQLQETQYF
.,TRBJ2-5,TRBV5-1,CASSPGLGETQYF
.,TRBJ1-5,TRBV7-8,CASSGTGGNQPQHF
.,TRBJ1-5,TRBV19,CASSIERGGNSNQPQHF
TRBD1,TRBJ1-5,TRBV2,CASNDGTGDQPQHF
.,TRBJ2-1,TRBV11-2,CASSFSTSGEQFF
.,TRBJ2-2,TRBV5-1,CASSPDPAGGELFF
TRBD1,TRBJ1-2,TRBV6-1,CASTRFGTGRGYTF
.,TRBJ2-1,TRBV5-1,CASSPEGAYNEQFF
.,TRBJ1-2,TRBV10-2,CASTERERNYGYTF
TRBD1,TRBJ2-5,TRBV7-2,CASSPEGGKETQYF
TRBD1,TRBJ1-2,TRBV4-3,CASSQEPQGAFANYGYTF
.,TRBJ1-3,TRBV9,CASSVPRTSGNTIYF
.,TRBJ1-2,TRBV19,CASSVVTGEGYGYTF
TRBD1,TRBJ2-1,TRBV30,CAWTPGQGFYNEQFF
TRBD1,TRBJ2-5,TRBV25-1,CASSEGTGPQETQYF
TRBD1,TRBJ1-2,TRBV7-9,CASSFTQGEGYTF
TRBD2,TRBJ2-5,TRBV5-1,CASSLGLAGGQWETQYF
TRBD1,TRBJ1-2,TRBV19,CASATGQGAYGYTF
.,TRBJ1-5,TRBV28,CASSSAGAGDQPQHF
.,TRBJ2-7,TRBV7-2,CASSLGPWEEQYF
.,TRBJ2-7,TRBV20-1,CSAVSYEQYF
TRBD1,TRBJ1-2,TRBV10-2,CASRGQAGGYTF
.,TRBJ2-5,TRBV19,CASSIGGRGRGETQYF
.,TRBJ2-5,TRBV7-9,CASSPVITQETQYF
TRBD2,TRBJ2-3,TRBV5-1,CASSLKGDRGGRGTDTQYF
.,TRBJ1-2,TRBV5-4,CASRRARPSEGYTF
TRBD1,TRBJ1-4,TRBV5-6,CASSLVRQGSEKLFF